What follows are 19 T cell receptor beta chains derived from one specimen sequenced in a study of human T cells and chemical hapten exposure (TCRdb year 2021). Preparation of the library involved RACE. Sequencer: NextSeq 500. TCRdb took the public reads, trimmed them with fastp at Q25, ran MiXCR for clone calling and kept in-frame beta chains. Each entry is one CDR3 protein sequence, shown with its most common DNA and genes. This sample gives 80,000 to 95,000 distinct CDR3 sequences in total; more than 9.5% of them show up just once. Of the sample, roughly 2% falls within the top ten clones. What this sample's time point label stands for: patch test 2, 6 weeks after DPC sensitization. Read against the paper, the sample's treatment or condition label means: therapeutic diphenylcyclopropenone sensitization with weekly scalp DPC. The material sequenced was whole blood, taken in connection with sensitization to the hapten diphenylcyclopropenone (DPC). These receptors were obtained from a man aged 40-49 years with alopecia areata. Some clones in this sample may be carry-over from other donors' samples.

The chain joins TRBV7-8 to TRBJ1-3; D is unresolved. Trimming pared 5 bases from V and 1 base from J, leaving 18 bases between. Per the germline V gene, CDR1 is SGHVS and CDR2 is FQNEAQ. There are 17 residues in the CDR3. Written as DNA, the CDR3 is TGTGCCAGCAGCCCCCGGGCGCGGTTGAATTCTGGAAACACCATATATTTT. It encodes CASSPRARLNSGNTIYF.

This clonotype has just a few counts. The chain combines TRBV6-5 with TRBJ2-7; TRBD2 aligns across 8 bases. V dropped 5 bases and J dropped 4; count of bases not matched to a gene: 7. CDR1 is MNHEY and CDR2 is SVGAGI in the germline V gene. The CDR3 is 14 amino acids. Here the CDR3 DNA reads TGTGCCAGCAGTAACCGAGCGGGAGTTTACGAGCAGTACTTC. Translated, it gives CASSNRAGVYEQYF.

This clonotype has more than one count but fewer than ten. The chain has TRBV4-3 and TRBJ2-3; D unclear. Trimming pared 1 base from V and 0 bases from J, leaving 14 bases between. The CDR3 sequence is 17 residues long. CDR1 is LGHNA, CDR2 YSLEER, per germline. DNA of the CDR3: TGCGCCAGCAGCCAAGGGCCTCTCGGCGCCAGCACAGATACGCAGTATTTT. This sequence encodes CASSQGPLGASTDTQYF.

The table lists this clonotype with many counts. V gene TRBV6-2 or TRBV6-3 combines with J gene TRBJ2-5, with D possibly TRBD2 on 6 matching bases. V was cut by 5 bases and J by 4 bases, with 17 bases left in between. The CDR3 is 15 residues long. The germline V gene encodes CDR1 MNHEY and CDR2 SVGEGT. The CDR3 DNA reads as TGTGCCAGCAGTCCCGAACGAGCGGGCGGAGAGACCCAGTACTTC. This codes for CASSPERAGGETQYF.

This clonotype was observed many times. V is TRBV7-8 and J is TRBJ1-5; D remains ambiguous. This CDR3 is 16 amino acids long. V was pared by 4 bases and J by 5 bases, with 18 bases between. Germline assignment: CDR1 SGHVS and CDR2 FQNEAQ. CDR3 in DNA: TGTGCCAGCAGCTCCGGGTATAGGGTAGGGCATCAGCCCCAGCATTTT. This translates into CASSSGYRVGHQPQHF.

This chain connects TRBV12-3 or TRBV12-4 to TRBJ2-2, with TRBD1 identical over 11 bases. The length of the CDR3 is 15 residues. V lost 5 bases to trimming and J lost 10 bases; unmatched junction nucleotides: 9. The CDR3 loop reads CASSAGDRGGKELFF. The CDR3 DNA reads TGTGCCAGCAGTGCCGGGGACAGGGGGGGGAAGGAGCTGTTTTTT.

This clonotype has ten or more counts. J is TRBJ2-5 and V is TRBV2, with TRBD2 as a possible D gene (6 bases). The length of the CDR3 is 11 residues. Trimming cost V 8 bases and J 7 bases, with 11 bases left between them. CDR1 and CDR2 from the germline V gene are SNHLY and FYNNEI. The DNA for the CDR3 is TGTGCCAGCCGGGGGTCCGGGACCCAGTACTTC. Translated, it gives CASRGSGTQYF.

This clonotype was detected ten times or more. The chain joins TRBV29-1 to TRBJ2-2; D is uncertain. From germline, CDR1 is SQVTM and CDR2 ANQGSEA. Deletions cut 5 bases from V and 2 bases from J, with 12 bases between. The CDR3 totals 14 residues. The CDR3 reads CSVTRIGNTGELFF. The CDR3 DNA reads TGCAGCGTTACAAGAATCGGCAACACCGGGGAGCTGTTTTTT.

This chain uses TRBV7-9 with TRBJ2-1; D possibly corresponds to TRBD1 (6 bases). This CDR3 contains 11 residues. The V end was cut by 5 bases, the J end by 8 bases, with 7 bases between. The germline CDR1 and CDR2 sequences are SEHNR and FQNEAQ (reference sequence). Here the CDR3 reads CASSHRDEQFF. In DNA, the CDR3 is TGTGCCAGCAGCCACAGGGATGAGCAGTTCTTC.

The chain joins TRBV5-1 to TRBJ2-1, with TRBD2 matching 14 bases. The CDR3 runs 16 residues. Trimming at V came to 4 bases and at J to 4 bases, leaving 4 bases not matched to a gene. CDR1 and CDR2 from the germline V gene are SGHRS and YFSETQ. In nucleotides, the CDR3 is TGCGCCAGCAGCACGGGACTAGCGGGAGCTTACAATGAGCAGTTCTTC. This gives the protein CASSTGLAGAYNEQFF.

This clonotype was seen many times. This sequence joins TRBV20-1 and TRBJ1-5; D may be TRBD1 (6 bases). V was shortened by 6 bases and J by 2 bases, with 14 bases between the two germline ends. The CDR3 consists of 14 residues. Germline CDR1 is DFQATT and CDR2 is SNEGSKA (reference sequence). The CDR3 DNA follows: TGCAGTGCCCAGGGATGGGGGCGCAATCAGCCCCAGCATTTT. Protein product: CSAQGWGRNQPQHF.

The gene calls are TRBV24-1 and TRBJ2-2; D unclear. The CDR3 consists of 15 residues. Trimming removed 4 bases at V and 0 bases at J, with 8 bases between. Germline CDR1 is KGHDR and CDR2 is SFDVKD. CDR3 region: CATSEPAANTGELFF. CDR3 in DNA: TGTGCCACCAGTGAGCCGGCCGCGAACACCGGGGAGCTGTTTTTT.

This clonotype was recorded a few times. V usage is TRBV6-6 and J usage is TRBJ1-1; the D gene is possibly TRBD1 (6 bases). Germline loops: CDR1 MNHNY, CDR2 SVGAGI (reference sequence). CDR3 size: 13 residues. V lost 7 bases to trimming and J lost 6 bases, with 15 bases between them. For the CDR3, the DNA is TGTGCCAGCACTTATCAGGGGATGTCTGAAGCTTTCTTT. It specifies CASTYQGMSEAFF.

This clonotype was seen ten or more times. V usage is TRBV9 and J usage is TRBJ2-6; D gene ambiguous. Trimming pared 0 bases from V and 4 bases from J, leaving 8 bases between. This CDR3 contains 15 residues. Germline assignment: CDR1 SGDLS and CDR2 YYNGEE. The CDR3 reads CASSVGGPGANVLTF. The CDR3 DNA reads TGTGCCAGCAGCGTAGGAGGACCCGGGGCCAACGTCCTGACTTTC.

This clonotype has a handful of counts. The chain uses TRBV6-2 or TRBV6-3 and TRBJ2-7, with D perhaps matching TRBD1 or TRBD2 (5 bases each). V was trimmed by 10 bases and J by 6 bases, leaving 22 bases between them. This CDR3 region has 14 residues. CDR1 and CDR2 (germline): MNHEY, SVGEGT. The CDR3 DNA is TGTGCCACCCGTGGGGTGGGGGAGCGAGGCGAGCAGTACGTC. Its protein product is CATRGVGERGEQYV.

This clonotype has a handful of counts. The J gene is TRBJ2-2, the V gene TRBV24-1; maybe TRBD2 (7 bases). The CDR3 has 18 residues. The V gene lost 3 bases and the J gene lost 6 bases, with 22 bases spanning the gap. Germline CDR1 KGHDR, CDR2 SFDVKD. The CDR3 here is CATSDPNHGGPNPGELFF. Written as DNA, the CDR3 is TGTGCCACCAGTGATCCGAACCACGGGGGGCCCAACCCCGGGGAGCTGTTTTTT.

This clonotype has ten or more counts. This chain connects TRBV21-1 to TRBJ2-3. TRBV21-1 is flagged as a pseudogene. This CDR3 region has 12 residues. CDR3 in amino acids: CASRKVTDTQYF. DNA for the CDR3: TGTGCCAGCAGAAAGGTGACAGATACGCAGTATTTT.

This rearrangement joins TRBV7-9 to TRBJ2-4; D is perhaps TRBD2 (5 bases). CDR1 and CDR2 (germline): SEHNR, FQNEAQ (reference sequence). The ends were cut back, 1 base at V and 5 bases at J, with 15 bases in the middle. The CDR3 is 16 amino acids. CDR3 region: CASSLVGRQVQNIQYF. The CDR3 DNA reads as TGTGCCAGCAGCTTAGTAGGGAGACAAGTCCAAAACATTCAGTACTTC.

This clonotype was seen a handful of times. The chain joins TRBV20-1 to TRBJ2-3, with TRBD2 matching 12 bases. The CDR3 runs to 15 residues. Germline assignment: CDR1 DFQATT and CDR2 SNEGSKA (reference sequence). Unmatched junction bases numbered 6, after V lost 5 bases and J lost 3 bases. The CDR3: CSALWTSGKTDTQYF. CDR3 nucleotide sequence: TGCAGTGCTCTCTGGACTAGCGGGAAAACAGATACGCAGTATTTT.